The 5 T cell receptor beta chains presented below share a single source sample, sequenced in a study of OX40 agonist ivuxolimab in advanced cancers. The table came from immunoSEQ multiplex PCR; TCRdb's copy has only in-frame clones and leaves some out. Of 50,000 to 75,000 clones listed, 86% were seen once; the top ten hold approximately 1.2%. Material: CD4+ or CD8+ T cells sorted from blood, obtained in a trial of the OX40 agonist ivuxolimab. These receptors originate from an adult with an advanced solid tumor such as melanoma, head and neck, liver or kidney cancer.

The table lists this clone with a few counts. This chain joins TRBV6-5 and TRBJ2-7, with D unresolved. Trimming took 2 bases from V and 6 from J, leaving 17 bases between them. The CDR3 covers 15 residues. Germline CDR1 MNHEY, CDR2 SVGAGI. The CDR3 loop is CASSYLGLGSAEQYF. CDR3 coding DNA: TGTGCCAGCAGTTACCTTGGTCTTGGGTCCGCCGAGCAGTACTTC.

This clone has a handful of counts. The J gene is TRBJ2-1, the V gene TRBV5-1; TRBD2 might be the D (5 bases). The germline V gene has CDR1 SGHRS and CDR2 YFSETQ. The V gene lost 0 bases and the J gene lost 5 bases, with 9 bases spanning the gap. This CDR3 is built from 14 residues. The CDR3 region has the DNA TGCGCCAGCAGCTTGGTACCCGGGAACAATGAGCAGTTCTTC. This sequence encodes CASSLVPGNNEQFF.

This clone was recorded only once. The chain recombines TRBV19 with TRBJ2-5, with D possibly matching TRBD2 (5 bases). The V gene lost 4 bases and the J gene lost 2 bases, with 20 bases spanning the gap. This CDR3 is built from 17 residues. Looked up from germline, CDR1 is LNHDA and CDR2 is SQIVND (reference sequence). The CDR3 DNA follows: TGTGCCAGTAGTAGACCCCCCGCGAACCGGGGTCAAGAGACCCAGTACTTC. This encodes CASSRPPANRGQETQYF. Filled out from reference TRBV19 and TRBJ2-5, the complete variable domain reads DGGITQSPKYLFRKEGQNVTLSCEQNLNHDAMYWYRQDPGQGLRLIYYSQIVNDFQKGDIAEGYSVSREKKESFPLTVTSAQKNPTAFYLCASSRPPANRGQETQYFGPGTRLLVL.

This clone was observed a handful of times. At one end the junction does not follow the germline gene, possibly because of a read error. The chain has TRBV3-1 (or the pseudogene TRBV3-2) and TRBJ1-5; no firm D call. CDR1 is LGHDT, CDR2 YNNKEL, per germline (reference sequence). The CDR3 spans 8 residues. CDR3 loop: CASSHPLF. DNA for the CDR3: TGTGCCAGCAGCCATCCTCTATTT.

J is TRBJ2-3 and V is TRBV18; D perhaps matches TRBD2 (5 bases). CDR1 and CDR2 from the germline V gene are KGHSH and LQKENI. Trimming stripped 6 bases from V and 0 bases from J, with 7 bases between. This CDR3 is 13 amino acids long. The CDR3 DNA follows: TGTGCCAGCTCTGGCGGGAGCACAGATACGCAGTATTTT. Its translation: CASSGGSTDTQYF.